Below, 13 T cell receptor beta chains from the same sample are listed, as sequenced in a study of T cells after yellow fever vaccination. MiXCR, run by TCRdb on the 5' RACE reads, gives a single entry per CDR3 protein. The sample shows hundreds of thousands of distinct CDR3 sequences, 21% of them seen only once. The source was PBMCs, collected 20 to 25 days after the first yellow fever vaccination. These receptors were obtained from a man aged 18 to 35 who received the YFV17D yellow fever vaccine.

This clonotype has more than one count but fewer than ten. The chain employs TRBV3-1 and TRBJ1-4; the D is unclear. CDR1 is LGHDT, CDR2 YNNKEL, per germline (reference sequence). With 0 bases removed from V and 9 bases from J, the gap between germline ends came to 8 bases. The CDR3 has 13 residues. The CDR3 nucleotides are TGTGCCAGCAGCCAAGAACTCTTTAAAAAACTGTTTTTT. Amino acid sequence: CASSQELFKKLFF.

This clonotype was observed a handful of times. The rearrangement links TRBV9 to TRBJ1-3; tentative D call: TRBD1 (6 bases). The CDR3 runs to 14 residues. Trimming shortened V by 3 bases and J by 0 bases, and 7 bases separated the two germline ends. CDR1 SGDLS and CDR2 YYNGEE come from the germline V gene. The CDR3 DNA follows: TGTGCCAGCAGCGGACAGGACTCTGGAAACACCATATATTTT. This sequence encodes CASSGQDSGNTIYF.

In this sample, this clonotype turned up a few times. The V and J genes are TRBV5-1 and TRBJ2-2; 10 bases match TRBD1. This CDR3 spans 14 amino acids. With V trimmed by 6 bases and J by 7 bases, 6 bases remained unmatched. CDR1 SGHRS and CDR2 YFSETQ come from the germline V gene. The CDR3 sequence: CASTPGTGVGELFF. The DNA for the CDR3 is TGCGCCAGCACCCCCGGGACAGGGGTCGGGGAGCTGTTTTTT.

This clonotype was seen more than once but under ten times. The chain links TRBV5-1 to TRBJ2-3, with no clear D. Germline loops: CDR1 SGHRS, CDR2 YFSETQ. The V end lost 0 bases, the J end lost 6 bases, and 5 bases lay between the germline ends. There are 12 residues in the CDR3. The CDR3 protein is CASSLVEDTQYF. Here the CDR3 DNA reads TGCGCCAGCAGCTTGGTGGAGGATACGCAGTATTTT.

The rearrangement links TRBV14 to TRBJ2-1; tentative D call: TRBD1 (6 bases). This CDR3 is built from 14 residues. CDR1 SGHDN and CDR2 FVKESK come from the germline V gene. The germline V and J ends were trimmed by 1 base and 6 bases, with 10 bases remaining between them. In DNA form, the CDR3 reads TGTGCCAGCAGCCAAGGGGTAGGGGGCAATGAGCAGTTCTTC. Translating gives CASSQGVGGNEQFF. Looking up the rest from reference TRBV14 and TRBJ2-1 gives the full variable domain: EAGVTQFPSHSVIEKGQTVTLRCDPISGHDNLYWYRRVMGKEIKFLLHFVKESKQDESGMPNNRFLAERTGGTYSTLKVQPAELEDSGVYFCASSQGVGGNEQFFGPGTRLTVL.

V usage is TRBV7-9 and J usage is TRBJ2-1; TRBD1 is a possible D gene (5 bases). V was cut by 1 base and J by 8 bases, with 15 bases left in between. The CDR3 covers 15 residues. The germline V gene has CDR1 SEHNR and CDR2 FQNEAQ (reference sequence). CDR3: CASSLGSGLRHEQFF. The CDR3 DNA is TGTGCCAGCAGCTTAGGATCAGGGTTGCGGCATGAGCAGTTCTTC.

V gene TRBV12-3 or TRBV12-4 combines with J gene TRBJ1-2, with D tentatively TRBD1 (6 bases). Between the trimmed V and J ends, which lost 7 bases and 6 bases, there was a span of 15 bases. CDR3 length: 13 residues. CDR3 coding DNA: TGTGCCAGCACCCCAATCGGGGGGCATGGCTACACCTTC. Translated: CASTPIGGHGYTF.

This clonotype has more than one count but fewer than ten. This chain connects TRBV4-1 to TRBJ1-1; 7 nucleotides agree with TRBD1. CDR1 is MGHRA and CDR2 is YSYEKL in the germline V gene. V lost 4 bases, J lost 1 base, and 6 bases stayed unmatched. The CDR3 covers 15 residues. The CDR3 sequence: CASSLPGTANTEAFF. In DNA form, the CDR3 reads TGCGCCAGCAGCCTTCCCGGGACAGCGAACACTGAAGCTTTCTTT.

The chain combines TRBV5-1 with TRBJ1-2, with D maybe TRBD1 (5 bases). V dropped 0 bases and J dropped 3 bases, with 12 bases sitting between them. From germline, CDR1 is SGHRS and CDR2 YFSETQ. CDR3 length equals 15 residues. The CDR3 region is CASSLVQGKDYGYTF. The DNA for the CDR3 is TGCGCCAGCAGCTTGGTCCAGGGAAAGGACTATGGCTACACCTTC.

The J gene is TRBJ2-5, the V gene TRBV5-6; D ambiguous. Germline CDR1 reads SGHDT; CDR2 reads YYEEEE. V was clipped by 1 base and J by 0 bases, with 7 bases between them. This CDR3 contains 14 residues. The CDR3 coding sequence is TGTGCCAGCAGCTTGAGAGGCTACCAAGAGACCCAGTACTTC. As protein: CASSLRGYQETQYF.

V usage is TRBV7-9 and J usage is TRBJ2-5; 8 positions agree with TRBD2. Per the germline V gene, CDR1 is SEHNR and CDR2 is FQNEAQ (reference sequence). The trim removed 5 bases at V and 5 bases at J, leaving 13 bases unmatched. This CDR3 is 16 amino acids long. The CDR3 DNA sequence: TGTGCCAGCAGCGCCCTAATAGCGGGGCCGGAGGAGACCCAGTACTTC. Translation gives CASSALIAGPEETQYF.

This clonotype has a handful of counts. The CDR3 loop is CAGQFTDTQYF. As DNA, the CDR3 is TGTGCCGGACAATTCACAGATACGCAGTATTTT. The gene calls are TRBV30 and TRBJ2-3; D may be TRBD1 (5 bases). The CDR3 totals 11 residues. The V end lost 8 bases, the J end lost 2 bases, and 8 bases lay between the germline ends. Per the germline V gene, CDR1 is GTSNPN and CDR2 is SVGIG (reference sequence).

V gene TRBV7-2 combines with J gene TRBJ1-1; 8 positions match TRBD1. Losses at the gene ends were 5 bases for V and 7 bases for J; bases not matched to a gene: 3. Germline CDR1 SGHTA, CDR2 FQGNSA. The CDR3 consists of 12 residues. The CDR3 DNA follows: TGTGCCAGCAGCCTCGACAGGGGTGAAGCTTTCTTT. Translating it yields CASSLDRGEAFF.